The next 30 T cell receptor beta chains were all read from a single sample in a study of blood T cell repertoires in COVID-19. Clones were read by immunoSEQ multiplex PCR, and TCRdb kept only the in-frame ones, dropping some. The sample includes 100,000 or so clones, 70% to 90% of them seen just once. The sequencing input was peripheral blood. These receptor sequences come from a woman aged 30 to 39 with acute or convalescent COVID-19.

This clone occurred once. V gene TRBV5-1 combines with J gene TRBJ1-4; D is ambiguous. This CDR3 region has 14 residues. V was cut by 0 bases and J by 4 bases, with 7 bases left in between. The germline CDR1 and CDR2 sequences are SGHRS and YFSETQ. In DNA, the CDR3 is TGCGCCAGCAGCTTGGGGGGAGGTAATGAAAAACTGTTTTTT. Protein sequence: CASSLGGGNEKLFF. The full variable domain, completed using reference TRBV5-1 and TRBJ1-4, is KAGVTQTPRYLIKTRGQQVTLSCSPISGHRSVSWYQQTPGQGLQFLFEYFSETQRNKGNFPGRFSGRQFSNSRSEMNVSTLELGDSALYLCASSLGGGNEKLFFGSGTQLSVL.

J is TRBJ2-7 and V is TRBV28, with 8 nucleotides matching TRBD1. Trimming took 7 bases from V and 4 from J; bases not matched to a gene: 9. The CDR3 runs to 14 residues. Germline assignment: CDR1 MDHEN and CDR2 SYDVKM. CDR3 region: CASTPTGVGYEQYF. The CDR3 region has the DNA TGTGCCAGCACCCCGACAGGGGTAGGATACGAGCAGTACTTC.

The V gene is TRBV7-9, the J gene TRBJ2-1; TRBD2 matches 8 bases. Germline loops: CDR1 SEHNR, CDR2 FQNEAQ (reference sequence). Losses at the gene ends were 1 base for V and 1 base for J; bases not matched to a gene: 0. The CDR3 covers 15 residues. This CDR3 is CASSLGGGSYNEQFF. In DNA, the CDR3 is TGTGCCAGCAGCTTAGGCGGGGGGTCCTACAATGAGCAGTTCTTC. The full variable domain, its missing parts supplied by reference TRBV7-9 and TRBJ2-1, is DTGVSQNPRHKITKRGQNVTFRCDPISEHNRLYWYRQTLGQGPEFLTYFQNEAQLEKSRLLSDRFSAERPKGSFSTLEIQRTEQGDSAMYLCASSLGGGSYNEQFFGPGTRLTVL.

The chain employs TRBV19 and TRBJ1-1; no reliable D call. The CDR3 runs to 14 residues. CDR1 is LNHDA and CDR2 is SQIVND in the germline V gene (reference sequence). Trimming removed 9 bases from V and 1 base from J, with 15 bases in between. CDR3 coding DNA: TGTGCCAGGAGGAACACGAGGTGGAACACTGAAGCTTTCTTT. It is translated as CARRNTRWNTEAFF.

The chain is built from TRBV18 and TRBJ2-7; possibly TRBD1 for D (5 bases). Germline lookup yields CDR1 KGHSH and CDR2 LQKENI. The CDR3 sequence is 15 residues long. Trimming left V 3 bases short and J 7 bases short, with 19 bases between. Here the CDR3 reads CASSPDLGRVGEQYF. The CDR3 coding sequence is TGTGCCAGCTCACCCGATTTGGGCAGGGTCGGGGAGCAGTACTTC.

J is TRBJ1-1 and V is TRBV5-8; TRBD1 matches 7 bases. Germline CDR1 is SGHTS and CDR2 is YDEGEE. With V trimmed by 2 bases and J by 0 bases, 10 bases remained unmatched. This CDR3 spans 17 amino acids. The CDR3 DNA reads TGTGCCAGCAGCTTCACAGGGGAAGGTACCATGAACACTGAAGCTTTCTTT. Amino acids: CASSFTGEGTMNTEAFF. Looking up the rest from reference TRBV5-8 and TRBJ1-1 gives the full variable domain: EAGVTQSPTHLIKTRGQQATLRCSPISGHTSVYWYQQALGLGLQFLLWYDEGEERNRGNFPPRFSGRQFPNYSSELNVNALELEDSALYLCASSFTGEGTMNTEAFFGQGTRLTVV.

The rearrangement links TRBV2 to TRBJ2-2; 8 bases line up with TRBD1. Germline V CDR1 and CDR2: SNHLY, FYNNEI. The CDR3 totals 16 residues. Trimming removed 3 bases from V and 0 bases from J; junction bases left unmatched: 3. CDR3 sequence (DNA): TGTGCCAGCAGTGACTGGGGACAGGCGAACACCGGGGAGCTGTTTTTT. Residues: CASSDWGQANTGELFF.

This chain links TRBV10-2 with TRBJ1-6; 8 nucleotides match TRBD1. V shed 6 bases and J 9 bases; nucleotides not matched to a gene: 10. CDR3 length: 15 amino acids. Germline assignment: CDR1 WSHSY and CDR2 SAAADI. CDR3 DNA: TGCGCCAGCAGGGACAGGGAATCTCTCCGTTCACCCCTCCACTTT. It yields the protein CASRDRESLRSPLHF.

The chain joins TRBV27 to TRBJ1-6; TRBD1 agrees at 7 bases. Germline CDR1 reads MNHEY; CDR2 reads SMNVEV (reference sequence). The CDR3 length is 12 residues. V gave up 5 bases and J gave up 13 bases; unmatched junction bases: 5. CDR3 residues: CASSATGAPLHF. The CDR3 bases are TGTGCCAGCAGTGCAACAGGGGCCCCCCTCCACTTT.

The V and J genes are TRBV12-3 or TRBV12-4 and TRBJ1-4; D is uncertain. The length of the CDR3 is 13 residues. Trimming pared 4 bases from V and 2 bases from J, leaving 5 bases between. CDR3 protein: CASSSVTNEKLFF. Written as DNA, the CDR3 is TGTGCCAGCAGTTCAGTGACTAATGAAAAACTGTTTTTT.

The chain employs TRBV3-1 (or the pseudogene TRBV3-2) and TRBJ2-3; 7 nucleotides agree with TRBD2. Germline-derived CDR1 and CDR2 are LGHDT and YNNKEL (reference sequence). The CDR3 consists of 13 residues. V lost 9 bases and J lost 8; bases outside the gene matches: 11. CDR3 protein: CASSGSREGTQYF. The DNA for the CDR3 is TGTGCCAGTAGCGGGTCCCGGGAAGGTACGCAGTATTTT.

This clone was seen a handful of times. This sequence joins TRBV10-1 and TRBJ1-1; TRBD1 matches 7 bases. Trimming took 0 bases from V and 1 from J; bases not matched to a gene: 5. The CDR3 covers 16 residues. CDR1 and CDR2 (germline): WNHNN, SYGVQD (reference sequence). The CDR3 is CASSESGTVGNTEAFF. In DNA, the CDR3 is TGCGCCAGCAGTGAGTCGGGGACAGTAGGGAACACTGAAGCTTTCTTT.

The chain recombines TRBV6-5 with TRBJ2-7, with TRBD1 identical over 11 bases. V trimming: 6 bases; J trimming: 3 bases; junction bases outside the gene matches: 4. Germline V lookup: CDR1 MNHEY, CDR2 SVGAGI. The CDR3 spans 14 residues. CDR3 in amino acids: CASRSGTGGYEQYF. The CDR3 coding sequence is TGTGCCAGCAGATCCGGGACAGGGGGCTACGAGCAGTACTTC.

This clone was counted a single time. The chain links TRBV28 to TRBJ1-3, with unresolved D. This CDR3 has 16 amino acids. Germline V gene data show CDR1 as MDHEN and CDR2 as SYDVKM. V lost 4 bases to trimming and J lost 1 base, with 14 bases between them. The CDR3 spells CASSWTDVGSGNTIYF. In DNA, the CDR3 is TGTGCCAGCAGTTGGACTGATGTGGGTTCTGGAAACACCATATATTTT.

The chain has TRBV7-2 and TRBJ1-2; 7 nucleotides align to TRBD1. This CDR3 contains 13 residues. V dropped 5 bases and J dropped 4; count of bases not matched to a gene: 4. Germline assignment: CDR1 SGHTA and CDR2 FQGNSA. DNA for the CDR3: TGTGCCAGCAGCGACAGACAGGGCTATGGCTACACCTTC. Protein product: CASSDRQGYGYTF.

CDR3 in amino acids: CASSPGDRASNQPQHF. The DNA for the CDR3 is TGTGCCAGCTCCCCGGGAGACAGGGCCAGCAATCAGCCCCAGCATTTT. The chain employs TRBV18 and TRBJ1-5; 7 bases are a match to TRBD1. The V gene's germline CDR1 is KGHSH and CDR2 LQKENI. This CDR3 spans 16 amino acids. Germline trimming cut 6 bases from V and 1 base from J; bases unmatched to any gene: 9.

The CDR3 nucleotides read TGTGCCTGGAGGGGACACTTCACCGGGGAGCTGTTTTTT. Its protein product is CAWRGHFTGELFF. This chain connects TRBV30 to TRBJ2-2; D may be TRBD1 (6 bases). Germline assignment: CDR1 GTSNPN and CDR2 SVGIG (reference sequence). V was trimmed by 3 bases and J by 4 bases, leaving 9 bases between them. There are 13 residues in the CDR3. Full variable domain (missing parts from reference TRBV30 and TRBJ2-2): SQTIHQWPATLVQPVGSPLSLECTVEGTSNPNLYWYRQAAGRGLQLLFYSVGIGQISSEVPQNLSASRPQDRQFILSSKKLLLSDSGFYLCAWRGHFTGELFFGEGSRLTVL.

The J gene is TRBJ1-2, the V gene TRBV27; TRBD1 matches 11 bases. Germline CDR1 is MNHEY and CDR2 is SMNVEV (reference sequence). The CDR3 is 14 amino acids. After removal of 7 bases from V and 6 bases from J, the junction contained 7 bases not matched to a gene. In nucleotides, the CDR3 is TGTGCCAGCACCAGGACAGGGGGCTTCGATGGCTACACCTTC. It is translated as CASTRTGGFDGYTF.

By sample fraction, this clone is medium-sized (0.01 to 0.1%). The chain uses TRBV6-5 and TRBJ2-1; tentatively, D is TRBD2 (5 bases). The germline gives CDR1 MNHEY, CDR2 SVGAGI. The CDR3 is 14 residues long. V shed 4 bases and J shed 4 bases, with 11 bases lying between them. CDR3 sequence: CASSSTTSYNEQFF. The CDR3 nucleotides are TGTGCCAGCAGTTCTACAACTAGTTACAATGAGCAGTTCTTC.

The V gene is TRBV30, the J gene TRBJ1-6, with 7 bases matching TRBD1. This CDR3 contains 15 residues. The V segment lost 1 base and the J segment 7 bases; nucleotides outside the gene matches: 7. The germline V gene has CDR1 GTSNPN and CDR2 SVGIG (reference sequence). CDR3 sequence reads: CAWSGRTGLNSPLHF. In DNA, the CDR3 is TGTGCCTGGAGTGGGCGGACAGGACTAAATTCACCCCTCCACTTT.

The J gene is TRBJ2-1, the V gene TRBV12-3 or TRBV12-4, with D perhaps matching TRBD2 (6 bases). The V end lost 6 bases, the J end lost 4 bases, and 10 bases lay between the germline ends. This CDR3 has 13 residues. CDR3 nucleotides: TGTGCCAGCAGCAACGGGGGATACAATGAGCAGTTCTTC. It translates to CASSNGGYNEQFF.

J is TRBJ1-1 and V is TRBV2, with 7 bases matching TRBD1. Germline CDR1 reads SNHLY; CDR2 reads FYNNEI. This CDR3 comprises 15 residues. Germline trimming cut 3 bases from V and 6 bases from J; bases unmatched to any gene: 10. The CDR3: CASSELLDRASEAFF. The CDR3 DNA reads TGTGCCAGCAGTGAGCTTCTAGACAGGGCCTCTGAAGCTTTCTTT.

Details on this clone: Compared with germline, one end of the junction differs, possibly owing to a read error. V usage is TRBV6-5 and J usage is TRBJ2-7, with D possibly being TRBD2 (5 bases). CDR1 MNHEY and CDR2 SVGAGI come from the germline V gene. The CDR3 covers 13 residues. The CDR3 DNA sequence: TGTGCCAGCAGTCGTTCCGGAAACGAGGGAAAAGTCTTC. Its translation is CASSRSGNEGKVF.

This chain links TRBV9 with TRBJ1-6; D gene uncertain. CDR3 size: 12 residues. Per the germline V gene, CDR1 is SGDLS and CDR2 is YYNGEE. With 2 bases removed from V and 8 bases from J, the gap between germline ends came to 5 bases. This CDR3 is CASSVADSPLHF. The CDR3 DNA is TGTGCCAGCAGCGTGGCGGATTCACCCCTCCACTTT.

The chain employs TRBV27 and TRBJ1-4, with a tentative D call TRBD1 (6 bases). Trimming stripped 3 bases from V and 7 bases from J, with 15 bases between. Germline V gene lookup returns CDR1 MNHEY and CDR2 SMNVEV (reference sequence). CDR3 length: 15 residues. Here the CDR3 reads CASSLGNRVGEKLFF. CDR3 in DNA: TGTGCCAGCAGTTTGGGCAACAGGGTTGGTGAAAAACTGTTTTTT.

The rearrangement joins TRBV6-5 to TRBJ1-1; 11 bases line up with TRBD1. Germline V gene sequence: CDR1 MNHEY, CDR2 SVGAGI. The CDR3 spans 14 residues. V was pared by 6 bases and J by 5 bases, with 5 bases of the junction left unmatched. In DNA, the CDR3 is TGTGCCAGCAGAGGACAGGGGGCTTGGACTGAAGCTTTCTTT. Its translation is CASRGQGAWTEAFF.

The V call is TRBV7-9, the J call TRBJ1-4; the D gene is possibly TRBD1 (5 bases). Germline V gene data show CDR1 as SEHNR and CDR2 as FQNEAQ (reference sequence). V was cut by 1 base and J by 1 base, with 10 bases left in between. The CDR3 length is 16 residues. The CDR3 coding sequence is TGTGCCAGCAGCTTAGTTGGAACAGGAACTAATGAAAAACTGTTTTTT. It encodes CASSLVGTGTNEKLFF.

The chain has TRBV7-9 and TRBJ1-6; 10 nucleotides align to TRBD1. The CDR3 extends over 14 amino acids. CDR1 and CDR2 (germline): SEHNR, FQNEAQ (reference sequence). The V and J ends lost 5 bases and 7 bases, in that order; junction bases with no gene match: 2. CDR3 region: CASSPGQGNSPLHF. For the CDR3, the DNA is TGTGCCAGCAGCCCGGGACAGGGGAATTCACCCCTCCACTTT.

The V and J genes are TRBV12-3 or TRBV12-4 and TRBJ1-5, with 8 bases matching TRBD1. CDR3 length equals 13 residues. V shed 6 bases, J shed 4 bases, and the junction held 2 bases outside the gene matches. CDR3 sequence reads: CASRGQANQPQHF. CDR3 bases: TGTGCCAGCAGGGGACAGGCAAATCAGCCCCAGCATTTT.

The chain carries TRBV6-5 and TRBJ2-7; D is perhaps TRBD1 (6 bases). The CDR3 runs to 15 residues. The germline V and J ends were trimmed by 2 bases and 3 bases, with 14 bases remaining between them. CDR1 and CDR2 (germline): MNHEY, SVGAGI. CDR3 region: CASSYTRGQHYEQYF. For the CDR3, the DNA is TGTGCCAGCAGTTACACCAGAGGACAGCACTACGAGCAGTACTTC.